A single sample gave rise to the 31 T cell receptor beta chains below, sequenced in a study of cytomegalovirus exposure and HLA in healthy donors. 13 Jbeta primers and 60 Vbeta primers were used for the PCR. Some clones are missing from TCRdb's copy, which holds only in-frame ones; the method was immunoSEQ multiplex PCR. The sample lists around 170,000 clones, roughly 79% occurring once. What was sequenced was PBMCs. The origin of the receptors is a man aged 35 to 55 in good health and CMV-seronegative.

This chain links TRBV5-1 with TRBJ2-6; D perhaps matches TRBD2 (5 bases). V was pared by 4 bases and J by 0 bases, with 11 bases between. CDR1 and CDR2 (germline): SGHRS, YFSETQ. This CDR3 has 16 amino acids. The CDR3 spells CASSGRGSSGANVLTF. CDR3 sequence (DNA): TGCGCCAGCAGCGGTAGAGGGTCCTCTGGGGCCAACGTCCTGACTTTC.

This chain uses TRBV10-3 with TRBJ2-3, with TRBD2 matching over 9 bases. The germline CDR1 and CDR2 sequences are ENHRY and SYGVKD. The CDR3 runs 15 residues. With V trimmed by 9 bases and J by 6 bases, 13 bases remained unmatched. As DNA, the CDR3 is TGTGCCATATCTCTGGGGCGGGAGGGCGGGGATACGCAGTATTTT. It codes for CAISLGREGGDTQYF.

This chain links TRBV5-1 with TRBJ2-2; TRBD2 matches 12 bases. CDR3 size: 16 residues. Germline CDR1 reads SGHRS; CDR2 reads YFSETQ. Trimming at V came to 1 base and at J to 5 bases, leaving 3 bases not matched to a gene. CDR3 loop: CASSLRLAGETGELFF. DNA of the CDR3: TGCGCCAGCAGCTTGAGACTAGCGGGAGAAACCGGGGAGCTGTTTTTT.

The chain joins TRBV18 to TRBJ2-7, with D possibly TRBD1 on 6 matching bases. The CDR3 runs to 15 residues. CDR1 is KGHSH and CDR2 is LQKENI in the germline V gene. Trimming removed 3 bases at V and 2 bases at J, with 14 bases between. The chain's CDR3 is CASSPGTGHTYEQYF. The CDR3 coding sequence is TGTGCCAGCTCACCGGGGACGGGACATACCTACGAGCAGTACTTC.

V gene TRBV10-3 combines with J gene TRBJ2-1; the match to TRBD2 covers 8 bases. J was trimmed by 4 bases and V by 5 bases; bases with no gene match: 13. CDR3 length: 17 residues. The germline V gene encodes CDR1 ENHRY and CDR2 SYGVKD. The CDR3 sequence: CAISPTERGSAYNEQFF. The DNA of the CDR3 is TGTGCCATCAGTCCAACCGAGCGGGGGTCCGCATACAATGAGCAGTTCTTC.

The chain carries TRBV12-5 and TRBJ1-1; a possible D gene is TRBD1 (6 bases). The CDR3 loop spans 15 amino acids. Trimming took 4 bases from V and 3 from J, leaving 15 bases between them. CDR1 is LGHNT, CDR2 FRNRAP, per germline. The CDR3 nucleotides are TGTGCTAGTGGTTCCTCTTCGGGGGGCCACACTGAAGCTTTCTTT. This gives the protein CASGSSSGGHTEAFF.

This clone occurred once. J is TRBJ1-2 and V is TRBV5-6; maybe TRBD1 (5 bases). Trimming left V 4 bases short and J 0 bases short, with 16 bases between. The germline V gene has CDR1 SGHDT and CDR2 YYEEEE. CDR3 length: 16 residues. The CDR3 is CASSPPLLTANYGYTF. The CDR3 bases are TGTGCCAGCAGCCCACCGCTTCTGACAGCTAACTATGGCTACACCTTC.

V and J are TRBV5-6 and TRBJ2-3; D may be TRBD2 (6 bases). Trimming cost V 2 bases and J 1 base, with 8 bases left between them. Germline assignment: CDR1 SGHDT and CDR2 YYEEEE. The CDR3 runs to 14 residues. Written as DNA, the CDR3 is TGTGCCAGCAGCTTCTGGGGGGGCACAGATACGCAGTATTTT. This codes for CASSFWGGTDTQYF. The whole variable domain, filled in from reference TRBV5-6 and TRBJ2-3, reads DAGVTQSPTHLIKTRGQQVTLRCSPKSGHDTVSWYQQALGQGPQFIFQYYEEEERQRGNFPDRFSGHQFPNYSSELNVNALLLGDSALYLCASSFWGGTDTQYFGPGTRLTVL.

The genes are TRBV6-4 and TRBJ2-5, with D possibly matching TRBD1 (5 bases). Trimming took 5 bases from V and 1 from J, leaving 11 bases between them. CDR3 length: 14 amino acids. The germline V gene encodes CDR1 MRHNA and CDR2 SNTAGT. The CDR3 is CASSTGHLQETQYF. In DNA form, the CDR3 reads TGTGCCAGCAGTACCGGACATCTCCAAGAGACCCAGTACTTC.

J is TRBJ1-1 and V is TRBV7-2; D is unresolved. This CDR3 contains 12 residues. V gave up 0 bases and J gave up 11 bases, with 10 bases separating them. Per germline, CDR1 SGHTA and CDR2 FQGNSA. The CDR3, as DNA: TGTGCCAGCAGCTTAGCGGCCGAGGAGGCTTTCTTT. Its translation: CASSLAAEEAFF.

The rearrangement joins TRBV28 to TRBJ2-2; D unresolved. Germline V gene lookup returns CDR1 MDHEN and CDR2 SYDVKM. V shed 4 bases and J shed 6 bases, with 24 bases lying between them. The CDR3 covers 18 residues. The CDR3 bases are TGTGCCAGCAGTTCCAACTCTGTCTCTGAGTTGACTGCCGGGGAGCTGTTTTTT. Its protein product is CASSSNSVSELTAGELFF.

Comment on this clone: Sequence at one end of the junction differs from germline and may be a read error. Within the sample, other DNA sequences also encode this same CDR3. The V gene is TRBV5-1, the J gene TRBJ2-2, with D possibly TRBD2 on 5 matching bases. The CDR3 covers 14 residues. Germline CDR1 reads SGHRS; CDR2 reads YFSETQ. DNA of the CDR3: TGCGCCAGCCGAGTTGCGGAGAACACCGGGGAGCTATTTTTT. This gives the protein CASRVAENTGELFF. Full variable domain (remainder filled in from reference TRBV5-1 and TRBJ2-2): KAGVTQTPRYLIKTRGQQVTLSCSPISGHRSVSWYQQTPGQGLQFLFEYFSETQRNKGNFPGRFSGRQFSNSRSEMNVSTLELGDSALYLCASRVAENTGELFFGEGSRLTVL.

V gene TRBV10-3 combines with J gene TRBJ1-2, with D hard to call. Trimming stripped 6 bases from V and 3 bases from J, with 8 bases between. This CDR3 contains 12 residues. Germline V gene lookup returns CDR1 ENHRY and CDR2 SYGVKD. The CDR3 reads CAIRESDYGYTF. The CDR3 coding sequence is TGTGCCATCAGGGAGAGCGACTATGGCTACACCTTC.

J is TRBJ2-3 and V is TRBV30, with D tentatively TRBD1 (5 bases). The V end lost 5 bases, the J end lost 3 bases, and 15 bases lay between the germline ends. Germline V CDR1 and CDR2: GTSNPN, SVGIG (reference sequence). This CDR3 has 14 residues. The CDR3 region has the DNA TGTGCCTGGGGTCAGGGTATAGGTACAGATACGCAGTATTTT. Its protein product is CAWGQGIGTDTQYF.

The chain is built from TRBV5-6 and TRBJ2-6, with no clear D. Germline values: CDR1 SGHDT, CDR2 YYEEEE. The CDR3 loop spans 15 amino acids. V was pared by 0 bases and J by 0 bases, with 4 bases between. CDR3 bases: TGTGCCAGCAGCTTGGGGGCCTCTGGGGCCAACGTCCTGACTTTC. Amino acids: CASSLGASGANVLTF.

CDR3 DNA sequence: TGCGCCAGCAGCCAAGTCAGACAGGGGGTCAACGCAGATACGCAGTATTTT. This translates into CASSQVRQGVNADTQYF. V and J are TRBV4-1 and TRBJ2-3, with TRBD1 matching over 9 bases. Germline CDR1 and CDR2: MGHRA and YSYEKL. V gave up 1 base and J gave up 4 bases; unmatched junction bases: 9. There are 17 residues in the CDR3.

A word on this clone: The germline gene is not matched at one end of the junction; a read error may be the cause. The V and J genes are TRBV5-1 and TRBJ2-5; TRBD2 matches 14 bases. CDR1 and CDR2 (germline): SGHRS, YFSETQ. CDR3 length: 15 amino acids. The CDR3 coding sequence is TGCGCCAGCAGCTCTGGGACTAGCGGGAGCGGGAGTAGGGACTTC. Protein: CASSSGTSGSGSRDF.

In its sample, this clone was seen once. The chain is built from TRBV28 and TRBJ1-2, with TRBD1 matching 9 bases. The CDR3 totals 14 residues. V lost 2 bases, J lost 5 bases, and 3 bases stayed unmatched. CDR1 is MDHEN and CDR2 is SYDVKM in the germline V gene. The CDR3 region is CASSLMGQGYGYTF. CDR3 coding DNA: TGTGCCAGCAGTTTAATGGGACAGGGTTATGGCTACACCTTC.

J is TRBJ2-4 and V is TRBV19; 13 bases fit TRBD2. The germline V gene has CDR1 LNHDA and CDR2 SQIVND (reference sequence). The CDR3 consists of 17 residues. After removal of 5 bases from V and 12 bases from J, the junction contained 16 bases not matched to a gene. DNA of the CDR3: TGTGCCAGTAGTCTGGTCGGGACTAGCGGGGTTTGGGACAGTCAGTACTTC. This translates into CASSLVGTSGVWDSQYF.

This rearrangement joins TRBV28 to TRBJ2-7, with a weak D call TRBD2 (7 bases). The CDR3 length is 15 residues. The V end lost 2 bases, the J end lost 4 bases, and 15 bases lay between the germline ends. Germline-derived CDR1 and CDR2 are MDHEN and SYDVKM. Here the CDR3 reads CASSLGGGEGYEQYF. CDR3 DNA: TGTGCCAGCAGTTTAGGGGGCGGGGAGGGGTACGAGCAGTACTTC.

This chain joins TRBV2 and TRBJ2-5; 12 bases are shared with TRBD2. The CDR3 sequence is 14 residues long. Germline V gives CDR1 SNHLY, CDR2 FYNNEI. V gave up 5 bases and J gave up 5 bases; unmatched junction bases: 3. The CDR3 nucleotides read TGTGCCAGCAGTACGACTAGCGGGAGCGAGACCCAGTACTTC. It translates to CASSTTSGSETQYF.

The genes are TRBV28 and TRBJ2-7; 14 bases align to TRBD2. The CDR3 length is 13 residues. Per germline, CDR1 MDHEN and CDR2 SYDVKM. V trimming: 8 bases; J trimming: 12 bases; junction bases outside the gene matches: 9. CDR3 loop: CASRARGLAGAYF. CDR3 bases: TGTGCCAGCCGGGCTAGGGGACTAGCGGGAGCGTACTTC.

The rearrangement joins TRBV2 to TRBJ2-2, with D hard to call. CDR3 length: 14 residues. V dropped 6 bases and J dropped 7 bases, with 15 bases sitting between them. The germline V gene has CDR1 SNHLY and CDR2 FYNNEI. The CDR3, as DNA: TGTGCCAGCAGCCAAGGCAGCGATTACGGGGAGCTGTTTTTT. It codes for CASSQGSDYGELFF.

This clone was counted between two and nine times. The chain couples TRBV28 to TRBJ2-7, with D possibly being TRBD1 (6 bases). Trimming left V 10 bases short and J 2 bases short, with 15 bases between. The CDR3 covers 13 residues. Per the germline V gene, CDR1 is MDHEN and CDR2 is SYDVKM. The CDR3 DNA reads TGTGCCACCAACCGACAGGAACCCTACGAGCAGTACTTC. Amino acid sequence: CATNRQEPYEQYF. The full variable domain, rest sourced from reference TRBV28 and TRBJ2-7, is DVKVTQSSRYLVKRTGEKVFLECVQDMDHENMFWYRQDPGLGLRLIYFSYDVKMKEKGDIPEGYSVSREKKERFSLILESASTNQTSMYLCATNRQEPYEQYFGPGTRLTVT.

The chain joins TRBV4-1 to TRBJ2-5; 7 bases are a match to TRBD1. The J call may be faulty, since TRBJ2-7 better matches the DNA end. Germline values: CDR1 MGHRA, CDR2 YSYEKL. CDR3 length: 14 residues. CDR3 sequence: CASSQTGYDYEQYF. DNA of the CDR3: TGCGCCAGCAGCCAGACAGGGTACGACTACGAGCAGTACTTC.

The chain carries TRBV19 and TRBJ2-6, with 7 positions matching TRBD1. Trimming took 7 bases from V and 4 from J; bases not matched to a gene: 7. The CDR3 has 15 residues. Germline V gene sequence: CDR1 LNHDA, CDR2 SQIVND (reference sequence). The CDR3 is CASTPMGQGANVLTF. CDR3 DNA: TGTGCCAGTACCCCTATGGGACAGGGGGCCAACGTCCTGACTTTC. The variable domain in full, completed from reference TRBV19 and TRBJ2-6, reads DGGITQSPKYLFRKEGQNVTLSCEQNLNHDAMYWYRQDPGQGLRLIYYSQIVNDFQKGDIAEGYSVSREKKESFPLTVTSAQKNPTAFYLCASTPMGQGANVLTFGAGSRLTVL.

The V and J genes are TRBV27 and TRBJ1-3; D may be TRBD1 (5 bases). The ends were cut back, 4 bases at V and 2 bases at J, with 12 bases in the middle. Germline lookup yields CDR1 MNHEY and CDR2 SMNVEV (reference sequence). The CDR3 is 15 residues long. CDR3 residues: CASSSGTSTGNTIYF. The CDR3 nucleotides are TGTGCCAGCAGTTCCGGGACTAGTACTGGAAACACCATATATTTT.

This clone appeared once. The CDR3 region is CASRGTANTGELFF. The CDR3 bases are TGTGCCAGCAGAGGGACAGCAAACACCGGGGAGCTGTTTTTT. The chain carries TRBV27 and TRBJ2-2, with 7 bases that match TRBD1. Germline V gene data show CDR1 as MNHEY and CDR2 as SMNVEV (reference sequence). This CDR3 region has 14 residues. V dropped 6 bases and J dropped 2; count of bases not matched to a gene: 3.

The gene calls are TRBV28 and TRBJ1-1; 10 positions agree with TRBD1. The CDR3 sequence is 18 residues long. Germline loops: CDR1 MDHEN, CDR2 SYDVKM. V was pared by 6 bases and J by 5 bases, with 18 bases of the junction left unmatched. This CDR3 reads CASSSPLLTGGLGTEAFF. DNA of the CDR3: TGTGCCAGCAGCTCCCCGCTCCTGACAGGGGGCTTGGGGACTGAAGCTTTCTTT. The whole variable domain, remainder taken from reference TRBV28 and TRBJ1-1, is DVKVTQSSRYLVKRTGEKVFLECVQDMDHENMFWYRQDPGLGLRLIYFSYDVKMKEKGDIPEGYSVSREKKERFSLILESASTNQTSMYLCASSSPLLTGGLGTEAFFGQGTRLTVV.

The chain links TRBV27 to TRBJ1-1, with 9 nucleotides matching TRBD1. Germline lookup yields CDR1 MNHEY and CDR2 SMNVEV (reference sequence). Unmatched junction bases numbered 9, after V lost 6 bases and J lost 4 bases. This CDR3 has 15 residues. The CDR3 coding sequence is TGTGCCAGCAGGAAGGGACAGGGTATTGTCACTGAAGCTTTCTTT. Its translation: CASRKGQGIVTEAFF.

The chain is built from TRBV18 and TRBJ2-2; no clear D gene. Trimming cost V 3 bases and J 3 bases, with 5 bases left between them. CDR3 length: 13 residues. Germline values: CDR1 KGHSH, CDR2 LQKENI. The CDR3 coding sequence is TGTGCCAGCTCACCTCGGGACACCGGGGAGCTGTTTTTT. Translating gives CASSPRDTGELFF. Variable domain in full (rest from reference TRBV18 and TRBJ2-2): NAGVMQNPRHLVRRRGQEARLRCSPMKGHSHVYWYRQLPEEGLKFMVYLQKENIIDESGMPKERFSAEFPKEGPSILRIQQVVRGDSAAYFCASSPRDTGELFFGEGSRLTVL.